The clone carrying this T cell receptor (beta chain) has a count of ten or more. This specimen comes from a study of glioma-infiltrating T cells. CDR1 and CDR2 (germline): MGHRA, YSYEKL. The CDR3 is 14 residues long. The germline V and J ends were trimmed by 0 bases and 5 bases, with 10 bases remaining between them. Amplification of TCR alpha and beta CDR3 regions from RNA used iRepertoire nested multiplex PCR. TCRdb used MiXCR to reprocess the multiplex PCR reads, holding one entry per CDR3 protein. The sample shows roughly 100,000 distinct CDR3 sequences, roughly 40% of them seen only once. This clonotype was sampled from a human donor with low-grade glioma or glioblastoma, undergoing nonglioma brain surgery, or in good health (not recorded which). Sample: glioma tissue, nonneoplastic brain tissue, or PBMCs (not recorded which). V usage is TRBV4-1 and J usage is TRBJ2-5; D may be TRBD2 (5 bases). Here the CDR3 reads CASSQENRGETQYF. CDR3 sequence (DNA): TGCGCCAGCAGCCAAGAAAACCGAGGGGAGACCCAGTACTTC.